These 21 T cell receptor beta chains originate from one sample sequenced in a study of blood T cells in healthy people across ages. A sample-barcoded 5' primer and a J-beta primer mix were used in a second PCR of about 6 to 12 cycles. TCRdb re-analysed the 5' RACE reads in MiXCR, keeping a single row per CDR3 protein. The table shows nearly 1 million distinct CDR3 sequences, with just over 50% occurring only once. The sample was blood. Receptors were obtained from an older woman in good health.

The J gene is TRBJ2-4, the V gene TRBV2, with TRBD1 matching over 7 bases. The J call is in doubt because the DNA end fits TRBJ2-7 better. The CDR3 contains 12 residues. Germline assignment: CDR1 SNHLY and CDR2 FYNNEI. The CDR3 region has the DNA TGTGCCAGCGGGACAGTAAGGTACGAGCAGTACTTC. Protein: CASGTVRYEQYF.

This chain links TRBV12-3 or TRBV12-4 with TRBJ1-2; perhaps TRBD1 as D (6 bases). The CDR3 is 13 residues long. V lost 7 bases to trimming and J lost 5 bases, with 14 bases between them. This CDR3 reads CASIWQGNYGYTF. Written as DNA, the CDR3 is TGTGCCAGCATCTGGCAGGGGAATTATGGCTACACCTTC.

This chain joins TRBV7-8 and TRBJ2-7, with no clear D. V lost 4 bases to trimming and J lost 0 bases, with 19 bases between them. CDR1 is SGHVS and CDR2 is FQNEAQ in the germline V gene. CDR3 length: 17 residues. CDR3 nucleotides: TGTGCCAGCAGCTCCGCCCGCATAGAAGTCCGCTCCTACGAGCAGTACTTC. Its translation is CASSSARIEVRSYEQYF. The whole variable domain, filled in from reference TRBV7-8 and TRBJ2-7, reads GAGVSQSPRYKVAKRGQDVALRCDPISGHVSLFWYQQALGQGPEFLTYFQNEAQLDKSGLPSDRFFAERPEGSVSTLKIQRTQQEDSAVYLCASSSARIEVRSYEQYFGPGTRLTVT.

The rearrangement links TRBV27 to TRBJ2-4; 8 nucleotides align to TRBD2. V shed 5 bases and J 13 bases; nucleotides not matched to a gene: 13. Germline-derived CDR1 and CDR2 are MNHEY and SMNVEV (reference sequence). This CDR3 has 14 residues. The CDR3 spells CASSPERESREQYF. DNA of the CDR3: TGTGCCAGCAGTCCCGAGCGGGAGTCTCGAGAGCAGTACTTC.

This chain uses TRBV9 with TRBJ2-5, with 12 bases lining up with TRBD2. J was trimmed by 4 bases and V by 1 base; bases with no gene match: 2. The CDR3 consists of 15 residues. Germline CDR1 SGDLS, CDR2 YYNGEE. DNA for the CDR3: TGTGCCAGCAGCGTACTGGGACTAGCGGGAGAGACCCAGTACTTC. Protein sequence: CASSVLGLAGETQYF.

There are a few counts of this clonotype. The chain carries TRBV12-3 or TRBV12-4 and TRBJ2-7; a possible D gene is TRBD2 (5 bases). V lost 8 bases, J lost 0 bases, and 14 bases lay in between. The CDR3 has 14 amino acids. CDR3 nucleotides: TGTGCCAGCGCATTAACGGGATCCTCCTACGAGCAGTACTTC. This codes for CASALTGSSYEQYF.

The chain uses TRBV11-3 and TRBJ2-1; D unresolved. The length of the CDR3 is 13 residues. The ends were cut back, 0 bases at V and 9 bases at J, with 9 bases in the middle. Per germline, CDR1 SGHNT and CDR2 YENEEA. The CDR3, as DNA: TGTGCCAGCAGCTTAGAAGTACGGGCTGAGCAGTTCTTC. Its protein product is CASSLEVRAEQFF.

In DNA form, the CDR3 reads TGTGCCAGCAGTTCCATTCCAAAGACTAGCGGGAGGGTCAATGAGCAGTTCTTC. Encoded protein: CASSSIPKTSGRVNEQFF. The chain employs TRBV28 and TRBJ2-1; 14 bases match TRBD2. This CDR3 is built from 18 residues. The V gene end was trimmed by 4 bases and the J gene end by 6 bases; junction bases not matched to a gene: 11. Per the germline V gene, CDR1 is MDHEN and CDR2 is SYDVKM.

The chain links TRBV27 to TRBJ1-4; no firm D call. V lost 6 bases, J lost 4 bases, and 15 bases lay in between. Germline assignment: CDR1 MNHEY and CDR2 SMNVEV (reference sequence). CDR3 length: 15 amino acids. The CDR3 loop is CASRGFGQNNEKLFF. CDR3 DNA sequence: TGTGCCAGCAGGGGGTTTGGGCAGAATAATGAAAAACTGTTTTTT.

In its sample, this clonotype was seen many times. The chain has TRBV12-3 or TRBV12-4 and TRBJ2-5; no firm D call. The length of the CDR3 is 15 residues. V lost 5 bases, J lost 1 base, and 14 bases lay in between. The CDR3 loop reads CASSLRVGAQETQYF. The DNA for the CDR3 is TGTGCCAGCAGTCTTAGGGTCGGTGCCCAAGAGACCCAGTACTTC.

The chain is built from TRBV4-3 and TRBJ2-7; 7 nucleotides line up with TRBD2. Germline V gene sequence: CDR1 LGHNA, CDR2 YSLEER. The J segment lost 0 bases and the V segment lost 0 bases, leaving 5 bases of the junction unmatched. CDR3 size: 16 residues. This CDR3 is CASSQDLGDYSYEQYF. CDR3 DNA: TGCGCCAGCAGCCAAGATCTCGGGGACTACTCCTACGAGCAGTACTTC.

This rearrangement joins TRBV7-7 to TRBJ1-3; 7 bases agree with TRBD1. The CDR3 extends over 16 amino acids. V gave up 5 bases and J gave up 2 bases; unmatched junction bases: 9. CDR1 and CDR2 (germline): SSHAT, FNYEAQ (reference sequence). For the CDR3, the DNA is TGTGCCAGCAGCCCAACTCGACAGGGTACTGGAAACACCATATATTTT. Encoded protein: CASSPTRQGTGNTIYF.

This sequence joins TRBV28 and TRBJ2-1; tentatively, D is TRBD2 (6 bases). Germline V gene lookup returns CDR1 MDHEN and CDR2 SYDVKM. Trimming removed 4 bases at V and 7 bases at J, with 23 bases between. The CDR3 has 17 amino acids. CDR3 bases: TGTGCCAGCAGTTCTCAGGGCTCGGGAGTGGCAATTAATGAGCAGTTCTTC. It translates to CASSSQGSGVAINEQFF.

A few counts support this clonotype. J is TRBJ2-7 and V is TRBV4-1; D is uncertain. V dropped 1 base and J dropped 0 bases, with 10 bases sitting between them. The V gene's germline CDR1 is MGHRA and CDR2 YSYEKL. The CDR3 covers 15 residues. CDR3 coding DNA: TGCGCCAGCAGCCAAGTTGTCGGGTTCTCCTACGAGCAGTACTTC. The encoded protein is CASSQVVGFSYEQYF.

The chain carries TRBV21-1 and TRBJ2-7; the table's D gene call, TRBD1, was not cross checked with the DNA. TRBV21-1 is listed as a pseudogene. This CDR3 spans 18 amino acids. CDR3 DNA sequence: TGTGCCAGCAGCAAAAGGGAACGGCTTGGGAGACAGGCCTACGAGCAGTACTTC. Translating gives CASSKRERLGRQAYEQYF.

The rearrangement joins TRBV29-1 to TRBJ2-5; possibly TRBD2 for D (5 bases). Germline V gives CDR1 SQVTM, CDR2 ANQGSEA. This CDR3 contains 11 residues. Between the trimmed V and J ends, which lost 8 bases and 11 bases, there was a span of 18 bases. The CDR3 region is CSPVRVHEQYF. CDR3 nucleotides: TGCAGCCCCGTGAGGGTCCATGAGCAGTACTTC.

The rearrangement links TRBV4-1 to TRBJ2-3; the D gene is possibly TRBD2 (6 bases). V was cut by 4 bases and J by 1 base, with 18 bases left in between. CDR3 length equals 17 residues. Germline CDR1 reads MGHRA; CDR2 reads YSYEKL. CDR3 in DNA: TGCGCCAGCAGCCTTCCCCTTTCTAGCGAAGGCACAGATACGCAGTATTTT. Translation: CASSLPLSSEGTDTQYF.

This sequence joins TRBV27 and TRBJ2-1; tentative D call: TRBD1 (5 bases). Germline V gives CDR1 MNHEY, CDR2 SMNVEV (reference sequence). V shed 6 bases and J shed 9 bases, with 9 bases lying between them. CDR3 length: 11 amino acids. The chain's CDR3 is CASRGLSEQFF. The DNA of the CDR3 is TGTGCCAGCAGGGGGCTTAGTGAGCAGTTCTTC.

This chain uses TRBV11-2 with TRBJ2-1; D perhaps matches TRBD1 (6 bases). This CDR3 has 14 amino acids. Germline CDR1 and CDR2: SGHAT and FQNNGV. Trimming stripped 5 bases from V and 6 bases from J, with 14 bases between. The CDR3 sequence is CASSADSRLNEQFF. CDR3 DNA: TGTGCCAGCAGCGCGGACAGTCGACTCAATGAGCAGTTCTTC.

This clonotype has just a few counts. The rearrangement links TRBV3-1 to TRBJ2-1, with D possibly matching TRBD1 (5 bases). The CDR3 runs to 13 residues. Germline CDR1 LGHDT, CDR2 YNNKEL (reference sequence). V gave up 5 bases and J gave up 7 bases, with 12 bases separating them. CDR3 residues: CASSFLKGNEQFF. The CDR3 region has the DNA TGTGCCAGCAGCTTCTTAAAGGGGAATGAGCAGTTCTTC.

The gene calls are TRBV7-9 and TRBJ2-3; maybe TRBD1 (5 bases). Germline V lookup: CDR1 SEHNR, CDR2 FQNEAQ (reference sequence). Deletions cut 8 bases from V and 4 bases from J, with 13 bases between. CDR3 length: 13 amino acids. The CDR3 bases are TGTGCCAGCTCCAGGGCCGTCGCAGATACGCAGTATTTT. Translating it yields CASSRAVADTQYF.